The sequence of this TCR beta chain was determined in a study of blood T cell repertoires in COVID-19. Generated by immunoSEQ multiplex PCR, the TCRdb table keeps only in-frame clones and is missing some. The table includes about 140,000 clones, over 75% detected once. V was pared by 7 bases and J by 0 bases, with 16 bases between. Germline V lookup: CDR1 LNHDA, CDR2 SQIVND (reference sequence). The CDR3 extends over 16 amino acids. This chain uses TRBV19 with TRBJ1-3; weak D call: TRBD1 (5 bases). This receptor was identified in a woman aged 45-60 years with acute or convalescent COVID-19. Sequencing used peripheral blood. CDR3 region: CASTAGRDLSGNTIYF. The CDR3 DNA reads as TGTGCCAGTACGGCAGGGAGGGATCTCTCTGGAAACACCATATATTTT.